Detailed here is one T cell receptor beta chain. Looked up from germline, CDR1 is SGHTA and CDR2 is FQGNSA. CDR3 length: 16 amino acids. V lost 1 base and J lost 7; bases outside the gene matches: 7. The data originate from a study of patients and donors after allogeneic stem cell transplantation. TCRdb re-analysed the RT-PCR reads in MiXCR, keeping a single row per CDR3 protein. Here the sample spans 2,500 to 3,500 distinct CDR3 sequences, under 5.5% being singletons. The chain joins TRBV7-2 to TRBJ2-1; 10 positions agree with TRBD1. The source is a human donor who was either an allogeneic HSCT recipient or a stem cell or donor lymphocyte infusion donor (not recorded which). It is not recorded whose cells these are; they may come from a transplant donor. Sequenced material: blood, either unsorted or a sorted T cell fraction (not recorded which). Here the CDR3 reads CASSLGRTGGGNEQFF. In nucleotides, the CDR3 is TGTGCCAGCAGCTTAGGAAGGACAGGGGGAGGGAATGAGCAGTTCTTC.